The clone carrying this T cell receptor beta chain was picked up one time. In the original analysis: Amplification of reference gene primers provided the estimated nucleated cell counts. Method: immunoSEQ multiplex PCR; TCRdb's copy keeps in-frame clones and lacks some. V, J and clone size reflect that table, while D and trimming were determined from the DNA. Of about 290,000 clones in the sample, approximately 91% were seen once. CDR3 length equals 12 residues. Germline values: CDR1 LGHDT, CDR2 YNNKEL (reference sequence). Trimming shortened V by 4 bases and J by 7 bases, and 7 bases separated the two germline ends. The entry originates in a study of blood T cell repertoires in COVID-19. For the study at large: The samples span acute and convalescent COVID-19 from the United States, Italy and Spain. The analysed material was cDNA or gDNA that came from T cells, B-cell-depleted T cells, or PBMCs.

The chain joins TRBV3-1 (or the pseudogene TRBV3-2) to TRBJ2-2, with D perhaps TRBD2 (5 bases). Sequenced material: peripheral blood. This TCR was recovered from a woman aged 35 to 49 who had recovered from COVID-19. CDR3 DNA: TGTGCCAGCAGCCGGACTGACGGGGAGCTGTTTTTT. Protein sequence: CASSRTDGELFF.